The 7 T cell receptor beta chains given below trace back to one sample, sequenced in a study of T cell responses to AZD1222 COVID-19 vaccine. Libraries were prepared by immunoSEQ multiplex PCR; TCRdb keeps only in-frame clonotypes and omits some of them. The sample records around 120,000 clones, 80% to 90% being singletons. Sequences were derived from peripheral blood, sampled on day 0 of AZD1222 vaccination. Every receptor here comes from an adult in good health.

This sequence joins TRBV19 and TRBJ1-5, with D uncertain. The length of the CDR3 is 16 residues. The germline V and J ends were trimmed by 1 base and 3 bases, with 13 bases remaining between them. Looked up from germline, CDR1 is LNHDA and CDR2 is SQIVND (reference sequence). In DNA, the CDR3 is TGTGCCAGTAGTATAGTAGGGAGCGGGTTCAATCAGCCCCAGCATTTT. This encodes CASSIVGSGFNQPQHF. Filled out from reference TRBV19 and TRBJ1-5, the complete variable domain reads DGGITQSPKYLFRKEGQNVTLSCEQNLNHDAMYWYRQDPGQGLRLIYYSQIVNDFQKGDIAEGYSVSREKKESFPLTVTSAQKNPTAFYLCASSIVGSGFNQPQHFGDGTRLSIL.

The chain combines TRBV7-9 with TRBJ1-2, with TRBD1 identical over 9 bases. The V gene's germline CDR1 is SEHNR and CDR2 FQNEAQ (reference sequence). The CDR3 runs 15 residues. V dropped 5 bases and J dropped 1; count of bases not matched to a gene: 5. CDR3 DNA sequence: TGTGCCAGCAGCAAACAGGGGGCGGGTAACTATGGCTACACCTTC. This sequence encodes CASSKQGAGNYGYTF.

This sequence joins TRBV5-4 and TRBJ1-4; D is possibly TRBD1 (5 bases). The V gene's germline CDR1 is SGHNT and CDR2 YYREEE (reference sequence). The V and J ends lost 7 bases and 5 bases respectively, with 15 bases between them. The CDR3 contains 14 residues. This chain's CDR3 is CASARGGGNEKLFF. CDR3 DNA sequence: TGTGCCAGCGCAAGGGGAGGAGGAAATGAAAAACTGTTTTTT.

This chain joins TRBV6-5 and TRBJ1-1; D is unclear. Germline V CDR1 and CDR2: MNHEY, SVGAGI. The V end was cut by 0 bases, the J end by 1 base, with 9 bases between. The CDR3 length is 15 residues. CDR3 in DNA: TGTGCCAGCAGTTACTCCCGTCTGGGGAACACTGAAGCTTTCTTT. Residues: CASSYSRLGNTEAFF.

CDR3 bases: TGTGCCAGCAGCCCCAGGGGGGTTAGCACAGATACGCAGTATTTT. As protein: CASSPRGVSTDTQYF. This rearrangement joins TRBV7-2 to TRBJ2-3; D might be TRBD1 (7 bases). The CDR3 contains 15 residues. From germline, CDR1 is SGHTA and CDR2 FQGNSA. V gave up 5 bases and J gave up 0 bases, with 12 bases separating them.

The chain links TRBV19 to TRBJ1-1; no definite D call. This CDR3 has 15 residues. V lost 7 bases to trimming and J lost 0 bases, with 15 bases between them. Looked up from germline, CDR1 is LNHDA and CDR2 is SQIVND (reference sequence). Written as DNA, the CDR3 is TGTGCCAGTACTGATGGAGGCAGCATGAACACTGAAGCTTTCTTT. Translation: CASTDGGSMNTEAFF.

This clone has just a few counts. This chain links TRBV24-1 with TRBJ1-4; no reliable D call. CDR1 and CDR2 from the germline V gene are KGHDR and SFDVKD. Deletions cut 5 bases from V and 8 bases from J, with 5 bases between. The CDR3 totals 11 residues. The CDR3 here is CATSGGEKLFF. For the CDR3, the DNA is TGTGCCACCAGTGGCGGGGAAAAACTGTTTTTT.